These T cell receptor beta chains were read from a single sample in a study of blood T cell repertoires in COVID-19. Generated by immunoSEQ multiplex PCR, the TCRdb table keeps only in-frame clones and is missing some. This sample has 200,000 to 250,000 clones; about 82% occur once, and the top ten carry approximately 5.5%. Sequencing was done on a sample of peripheral blood. The receptor source for this set is a woman of 80 years or more with COVID-19, enrolled during active disease. Both conserved end residues are part of each CDR3. Fields, in order: J gene, clone size, D gene, V gene, CDR3 protein, CDR3 DNA. The D gene is left open where the match is weak. The size field is filled for only some rows; it gives once, few, many or a size class.

TRBJ1-1 NA NA TRBV19 CASSIWGVGTEAFF TGTGCCAGTAGTATATGGGGAGTTGGCACTGAAGCTTTCTTT
TRBJ1-5 NA NA TRBV5-1 CASSLSGAHNQPQHF TGCGCCAGCAGCTTGTCAGGGGCCCACAATCAGCCCCAGCATTTT
TRBJ2-4 NA TRBD1 TRBV6-4 CASSDSQGAVIQYF TGTGCCAGCAGTGACTCTCAGGGGGCGGTCATTCAGTACTTC
TRBJ2-1 NA NA TRBV12-5 CASGSPTAESYNEQFF TGTGCTAGTGGTTCCCCTACAGCGGAGTCCTACAATGAGCAGTTCTTC
TRBJ2-2 once TRBD1 TRBV10-3 CAIAGTGASGELFF TGTGCCATCGCTGGGACAGGGGCCTCCGGGGAGCTGTTTTTT
TRBJ1-2 NA TRBD1 TRBV18 CASSLGQGVGYTF TGTGCCAGCTCACTTGGACAGGGGGTTGGCTACACCTTC
TRBJ1-2 NA TRBD1 TRBV27 CASSPGTGNNYGYTF TGTGCCAGCAGTCCCGGGACAGGGAATAACTATGGCTACACCTTC
TRBJ2-1 NA TRBD1 TRBV28 CASSGTGGYNEQFF TGTGCCAGCTCCGGGACAGGGGGCTACAATGAGCAGTTCTTC
TRBJ1-1 NA NA TRBV5-1 CASSLARREMNTEAFF TGCGCCAGCAGCTTGGCCCGGAGGGAAATGAACACTGAAGCTTTCTTT
TRBJ1-5 NA NA TRBV30 CAWSVGGAGNQPQHF TGTGCCTGGAGTGTTGGAGGCGCTGGCAATCAGCCCCAGCATTTT
TRBJ2-2 NA NA TRBV10-3 CAISESQGTGELFF TGTGCCATCAGTGAGTCCCAGGGGACCGGGGAGCTGTTTTTT
TRBJ1-2 once NA TRBV7-2 CASSLGQGGYGYTF TGTGCCAGCAGCTTGGGGCAGGGAGGTTATGGCTACACCTTC
TRBJ1-1 NA NA TRBV30 CAWSPRSGLTNTEAFF TGTGCCTGGAGTCCACGCTCAGGGTTGACGAACACTGAAGCTTTCTTT
TRBJ2-2 NA NA TRBV27 CASGTPSPPNTGELFF TGTGCCAGCGGGACACCCAGTCCTCCCAACACCGGGGAGCTGTTTTTT
TRBJ1-3 NA NA TRBV6-2/TRBV6-3 CASSDGPGKGNTIYF TGTGCCAGCAGTGACGGTCCGGGGAAAGGAAACACCATATATTTT
TRBJ1-1 NA NA TRBV30 CAWNRDGVAFF TGTGCCTGGAACAGGGATGGAGTAGCTTTCTTT
TRBJ1-3 NA NA TRBV5-4 CASSKRGSGNTIYF TGTGCCAGCAGTAAACGGGGCTCTGGAAACACCATATATTTT
TRBJ1-1 NA NA TRBV5-4 CASSPEAGEWTEAFF TGTGCCAGCAGCCCCGAGGCGGGGGAATGGACTGAAGCTTTCTTT
TRBJ2-1 NA NA TRBV6-5 CASRVSSYNEQFF TGTGCCAGCAGAGTGAGCTCCTACAATGAGCAGTTCTTC
TRBJ1-5 once TRBD1 TRBV2 CASSLTGVDQPQHF TGTGCCAGCAGTTTAACAGGGGTGGATCAGCCCCAGCATTTT
TRBJ1-2 few NA TRBV19 CASTPWTAHDYGYTF TGTGCCAGTACCCCCTGGACAGCCCACGACTATGGCTACACCTTC
TRBJ2-7 NA TRBD1 TRBV7-9 CASSLSASGQSTYEQYF TGTGCCAGCAGCTTATCCGCCTCGGGACAGAGCACCTACGAGCAGTACTTC
TRBJ1-5 NA TRBD1 TRBV7-6 CASSPGDRVNQPQHF TGTGCCAGCAGCCCAGGGGACAGGGTCAATCAGCCCCAGCATTTT
TRBJ2-1 NA NA TRBV5-6 CASSLGEEQFF TGTGCCAGCAGCTTGGGAGAGGAGCAGTTCTTC
TRBJ2-7 NA NA TRBV20-1 CSASVWRGLYEQYF TGCAGTGCTAGTGTTTGGCGGGGGCTCTACGAGCAGTACTTC
TRBJ2-3 NA NA TRBV11-3 CASSLGGSGGATQYF TGTGCCAGCAGCTTGGGTGGTTCGGGCGGGGCTACGCAGTATTTT
TRBJ2-5 NA TRBD1 TRBV18 CASSPSRGQGSLQETQYF TGTGCCAGCTCACCTTCGAGGGGACAGGGAAGCCTTCAAGAGACCCAGTACTTC
TRBJ2-5 NA NA TRBV3-1/TRBV3-2 CASSQDPGQGGETQYF TGTGCCAGCAGCCAGGACCCGGGCCAGGGGGGAGAGACCCAGTACTTC
TRBJ2-3 NA NA TRBV7-2 CASSLWASRTDTQYF TGTGCCAGCAGCTTATGGGCTTCTCGCACAGATACGCAGTATTTT
TRBJ2-7 NA NA TRBV6-5 CASSYSAGLYEQYF TGTGCCAGCAGTTACTCGGCAGGGCTCTACGAGCAGTACTTC
TRBJ1-3 NA NA TRBV20-1 CSAGTGSAIYF TGCAGTGCTGGGACTGGGTCGGCCATATATTTT
TRBJ2-7 NA TRBD1 TRBV11-2 CASSLVGQGAYEQYF TGTGCCAGCAGCTTAGTAGGACAGGGGGCCTACGAGCAGTACTTC
TRBJ2-3 NA TRBD2 TRBV10-2 CASSVGGAGADTQYF TGCGCCAGCAGTGTCGGGGGGGCCGGGGCAGATACGCAGTATTTT
TRBJ2-6 NA NA TRBV19 CASSITAGANVLTF TGTGCCAGTAGTATAACGGCTGGGGCCAACGTCCTGACTTTC
TRBJ2-1 large NA TRBV4-1 CASSQESNSNNEQFF TGCGCCAGCAGCCAAGAAAGTAACAGTAACAATGAGCAGTTCTTC
TRBJ1-2 once NA TRBV6-1 CASSEAQQGYGYTF TGTGCCAGCAGTGAAGCGCAGCAGGGCTATGGCTACACCTTC